These T cell receptor beta chains were read from a single sample in a study of OX40 agonist ivuxolimab in advanced cancers. Profiling relied on immunoSEQ multiplex PCR, and the TCRdb table lists in-frame clones only, not all of them. The table has around 15,000 clones, 80% to 95% seen once. The sequencing here drew on CD4+ or CD8+ T cells sorted from blood, taken in a trial of the OX40 agonist ivuxolimab. Receptor source: an adult with an advanced solid tumor such as melanoma, head and neck, liver or kidney cancer. Both conserved end residues are part of each CDR3. D genes are given only for firm matches. Not all rows give a size; the values are once, few, many and, for expanded clones, a class.

-,TRBV6-5,TRBD1,TRBJ1-2,TGTGCCAGCAGTTACCAGGGGGGCCGCTATGGCTACACCTTC,CASSYQGGRYGYTF
-,TRBV28,-,TRBJ1-1,TGTGCCAGCAGTCATGGACTCGTCGGCACTGAAGCTTTCTTT,CASSHGLVGTEAFF
-,TRBV5-1,-,TRBJ2-1,TGCGCCAGCTCTACGGTGGGAATCGAGGGTGGGGACAATGAGCAGTTCTTC,CASSTVGIEGGDNEQFF
-,TRBV28,-,TRBJ1-2,TGTGCCAGCAGTTTCCCAGGGGCTAACTATGGCTACACCTTC,CASSFPGANYGYTF
-,TRBV6-8,-,TRBJ1-2,TGTGCCAGCAGCTCTAGAAAGACCTATGGCTACACCTTC,CASSSRKTYGYTF
-,TRBV5-8,-,TRBJ2-1,TGTGCCAGCAGCTTTGTTCTTTACAATGAGCAGTTCTTC,CASSFVLYNEQFF
-,TRBV7-6,-,TRBJ1-4,TGTGCCAGCAGCTTATCACAGACAACTAATGAAAAACTGTTTTTT,CASSLSQTTNEKLFF
-,TRBV5-1,-,TRBJ1-1,TGCGCCAGCAGCTTGGCCGAGGGAGGATCCACTGAAGCTTTCTTT,CASSLAEGGSTEAFF
-,TRBV19,TRBD2,TRBJ2-1,TGTGCCAGTAGTATAGATTGGCGGCGGGAGAGGAGGGTAAATGAGCAGTTCTTC,CASSIDWRRERRVNEQFF
-,TRBV19,-,TRBJ1-6,TGTGCCAGTAGTATTTCGGAGAATTCACCCCTCCACTTT,CASSISENSPLHF
-,TRBV10-1,TRBD1,TRBJ1-4,TGCGCCAGCAGCGCCGGGACAGCAACTAATGAAAAACTGTTTTTT,CASSAGTATNEKLFF
-,TRBV28,-,TRBJ1-4,TGTGCCACCTCAAAGGGGAGGTTGGGGACTAATGAAAAACTGTTTTTT,CATSKGRLGTNEKLFF
-,TRBV11-1,-,TRBJ2-7,TGTGCCAGCAGTCCCCGGTTCGGTTACGAGCAGTACTTC,CASSPRFGYEQYF
-,TRBV6-1,TRBD1,TRBJ1-5,TGTGCCAGCAGTGAAGGTTTGGGACAGGGGGCAGGAGGCAATCAGCCCCAGCATTTT,CASSEGLGQGAGGNQPQHF
-,TRBV5-1,-,TRBJ1-2,TGCGCCAGCAGCTTGGAAGGGGTTTATGGCTACACCTTC,CASSLEGVYGYTF
-,TRBV4-3,TRBD1,TRBJ1-6,TGCGCCAGCAGGACAGGGCTCGGGAGTGATTCACCCCTCCACTTT,CASRTGLGSDSPLHF
once,TRBV21-1,-,TRBJ2-1,TGTGCCAGCAGCAAAGTTCTTCAACCGGACAGGGTAAGGGACAATGAGCAGTTCTTC,CASSKVLQPDRVRDNEQFF
-,TRBV29-1,TRBD2,TRBJ2-3,TGCAGCGTTAGAAGCGGGGGGGCGAGGACGCAGTATTTT,CSVRSGGARTQYF